This T cell receptor beta chain was documented in a study of shared clonotypes between healthy human individuals (dated by TCRdb to about 2020). Broadly, across the study: The cohort included a few men and a couple of women between 18 and 49 years of age. Blood TCR repertoires of roughly 5 healthy adults were deeply sequenced to estimate repertoire size and the extent of clonotype sharing between individuals. Per donor, three plates each were used for CD4 naive and CD4 memory, two for CD8 naive, and one for CD8 memory. To increase sequencing depth and limit assay-specific biases, TCR repertoire library preparation and sequencing were carried out by different laboratories using diverse techniques. Per donor, leukapheresis produced somewhere between about 0.94 and 9 billion PBMCs.

What the work shows at the level of the full study, not this receptor alone: Rarefaction of sorted-subset datasets indicated incomplete sequencing despite the large sequencing depth. Naive subsets generally had larger estimated clonotype richness than memory subsets did. Pairwise subsampling indicated that sequencing depth was expected to affect the degree of clonotype sharing among donors. Approximately 5% of naive CD4, more than 3% of naive CD8, around 2.3% of memory CD4, and over 0.35% of memory CD8 clonotypes were shared across a handful of donors. Compared with non-shared clonotypes, the clonotypes found in all four sorted-subset donors had higher generation probabilities. Only blood was sampled, and tissue TCR repertoires likely differ from those in blood. The genetic and exposure-history diversity represented was limited by the small number of donors.

Trimming at the junction amounts to 4 bases on V and 7 bases on J, and the germline ends lie 10 bases apart. The germline V gene provides CDR1 MNHNS and CDR2 SASEGT. The CDR3 holds 13 amino acids from the cysteine to the phenylalanine. Kept here is only the CDR3 DNA, which spans 39 bases and is read in frame from base 1. Donors were healthy HIV-negative adults with no recently reported acute infections or vaccinations. All donors were Caucasian adults living in Nashville, Tennessee, USA. CD4+ T cells were enriched through magnetic negative selection, after which naive cells were positively selected on CD45RA and the remaining negative fraction served as the memory subset. Blood was collected by leukapheresis, and PBMCs were isolated by Ficoll-Histopaque density gradient centrifugation and then cryopreserved in liquid nitrogen vapor phase. Analytical flow cytometry was used to check the purity and quantity of every magnetically sorted T cell population. Genomic DNA was isolated from each sorted fraction and quantified by UV absorbance on a Nanodrop 2000c.

Using the deep immunoSEQ assay, TCR CDR3 regions were amplified from genomic DNA by multiplex PCR. Genomic DNA extracted from each cell subset was distributed evenly over all wells of several immunoSEQ 96-well plates, and each plate served as one replicate. Each replicate PCR for sorted subsets received about 200 ng genomic DNA, equal to roughly 33,000 T cell genomes. Purified libraries were measured with a Qubit 3.0 fluorometer, size-checked on a Bioanalyzer 2100, and measured again with the KAPA Library Quantification kit. A separate single-read 150-cycle Illumina NextSeq 550 flow cell was used to sequence each immunoSEQ 96-well plate. On the authors' methods: The immunoSEQ output contained only junctional sequences without quality scores, so filtering could not match that applied to full-length reads. Sequences were annotated with PyIR, a Python wrapper for IgBLAST v1.9, and V/J genes and CDR3 were assigned using IMGT germline references. Reads were removed for weak V/J assignments (E-value above 1e-6), missing CDR3, stop codons, out-of-frame junctions, or ambiguous translated residues. A V3J clonotype was defined by an identical inferred V gene, J gene, and CDR3 amino acid sequence. Percentage overlap between repertoires was calculated by dividing the number of shared unique clonotypes by the size of the smaller repertoire. RTK rarefaction, the Chao1 estimator, and Recon v2.1 estimates of unobserved clonotypes were used to assess repertoire richness. OLGA was used to compute generation probabilities for all TCRbeta clonotypes that the gDNA method yielded from a handful of donors. Not all clones reach the TCRdb copy of this immuneACCESS table, which keeps in-frame sequences only. Checked studies attribute under half of the gap to unresolved V genes and leave the rest unexplained. V and J calls and clone size follow that table, whereas D and trimming were derived from the DNA. This sample holds some 2 million clones; roughly 95% were observed only once. 0.13% of the sample comes from the top ten.

As for this clone: Its antigen is not yet known. Base quality data are lacking; no much larger clone is found one base away.

Sequencing input: naive CD4+ T cells sorted from blood. This specimen's cell subset or site label, per the study, means: CD45RA+ positively selected. This sequence uses TRBV6-1 and TRBJ2-2, with the D gene uncertain. This sequence was found in a man between 18 and 35 years old in good health. The sequenced DNA: TGTGCCAGCAGTGTGCTAGAAGGCGGGGAGCTGTTTTTT. Translation gives CASSVLEGGELFF.